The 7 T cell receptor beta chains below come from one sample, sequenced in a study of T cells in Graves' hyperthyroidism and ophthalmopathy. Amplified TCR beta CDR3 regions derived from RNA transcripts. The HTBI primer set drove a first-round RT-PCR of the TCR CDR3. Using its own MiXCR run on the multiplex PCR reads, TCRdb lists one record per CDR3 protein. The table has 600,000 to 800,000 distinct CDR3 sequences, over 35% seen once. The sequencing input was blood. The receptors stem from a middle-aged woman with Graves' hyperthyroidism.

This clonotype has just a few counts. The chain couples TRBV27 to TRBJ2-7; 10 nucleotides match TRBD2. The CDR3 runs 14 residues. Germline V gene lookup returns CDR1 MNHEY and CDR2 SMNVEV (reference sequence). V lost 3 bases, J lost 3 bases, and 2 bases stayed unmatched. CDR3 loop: CASSFLAGDYEQYF. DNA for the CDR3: TGTGCCAGCAGTTTCCTAGCGGGGGACTACGAGCAGTACTTC.

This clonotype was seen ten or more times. The CDR3 here is CASSTTTDGSSAGANVLTF. In DNA, the CDR3 is TGTGCCAGTAGTACCACAACGGACGGTTCCAGCGCTGGGGCCAACGTCCTGACTTTC. The chain couples TRBV19 to TRBJ2-6; D remains ambiguous. From germline, CDR1 is LNHDA and CDR2 SQIVND (reference sequence). There are 19 residues in the CDR3. Between the trimmed V and J ends, which lost 4 bases and 2 bases, there was a span of 21 bases.

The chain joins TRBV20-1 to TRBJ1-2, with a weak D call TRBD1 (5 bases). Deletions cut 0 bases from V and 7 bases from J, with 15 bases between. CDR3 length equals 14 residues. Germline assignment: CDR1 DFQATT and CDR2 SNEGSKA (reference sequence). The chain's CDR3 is CSARDPSRDGGYTF. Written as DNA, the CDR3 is TGCAGTGCTAGAGATCCTAGCCGGGACGGTGGCTACACCTTC.

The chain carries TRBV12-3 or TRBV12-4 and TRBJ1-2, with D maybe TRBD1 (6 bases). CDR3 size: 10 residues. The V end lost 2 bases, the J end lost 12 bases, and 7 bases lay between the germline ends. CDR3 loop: CASSLRGNTF. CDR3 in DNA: TGTGCCAGCAGTTTAAGGGGGAACACCTTC.

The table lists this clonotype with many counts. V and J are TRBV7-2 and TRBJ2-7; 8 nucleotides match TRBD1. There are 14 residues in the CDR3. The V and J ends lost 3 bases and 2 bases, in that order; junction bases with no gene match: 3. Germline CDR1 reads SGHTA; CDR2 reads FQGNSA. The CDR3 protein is CASSFSGGTYEQYF. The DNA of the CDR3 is TGTGCCAGCAGCTTTTCAGGGGGCACCTACGAGCAGTACTTC.

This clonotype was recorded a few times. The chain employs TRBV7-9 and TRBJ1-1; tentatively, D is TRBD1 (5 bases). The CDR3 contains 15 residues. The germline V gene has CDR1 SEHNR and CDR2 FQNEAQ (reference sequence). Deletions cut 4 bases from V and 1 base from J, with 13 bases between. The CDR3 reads CASSSIQVSNTEAFF. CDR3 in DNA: TGTGCCAGCAGCTCGATACAGGTATCGAACACTGAAGCTTTCTTT.

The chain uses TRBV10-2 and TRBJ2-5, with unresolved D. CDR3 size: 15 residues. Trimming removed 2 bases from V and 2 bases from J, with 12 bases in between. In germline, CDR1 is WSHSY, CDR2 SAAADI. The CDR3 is CASSETDKLQETQYF. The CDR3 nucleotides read TGCGCCAGCAGTGAGACAGATAAATTGCAAGAGACCCAGTACTTC.